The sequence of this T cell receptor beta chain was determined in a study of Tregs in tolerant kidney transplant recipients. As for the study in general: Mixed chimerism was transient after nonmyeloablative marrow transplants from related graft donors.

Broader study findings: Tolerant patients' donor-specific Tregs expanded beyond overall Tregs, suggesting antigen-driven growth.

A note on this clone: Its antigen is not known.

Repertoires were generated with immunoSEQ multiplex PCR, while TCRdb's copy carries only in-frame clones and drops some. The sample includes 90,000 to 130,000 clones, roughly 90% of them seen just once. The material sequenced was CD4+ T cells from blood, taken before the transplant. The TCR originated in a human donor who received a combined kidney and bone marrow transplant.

CDR3 nucleotides: TGTGCCAGCAGCCGCGGACAGGGACTTTTCTACGAGCAGTACTTC. Its translation is CASSRGQGLFYEQYF. V gene TRBV11-2 combines with J gene TRBJ2-7, with TRBD1 identical over 8 bases. J was trimmed by 3 bases and V by 5 bases; bases with no gene match: 9. Germline V gene lookup returns CDR1 SGHAT and CDR2 FQNNGV. This CDR3 is built from 15 residues.